This record concerns one TCR beta chain sequence. The CDR3 sequence is 14 residues long. Germline CDR1 SGHRS, CDR2 YFSETQ. V lost 3 bases and J lost 3; bases outside the gene matches: 3. The data are from a study of shared clonotypes between healthy human individuals. On sorted subsets, replicate PCRs used about 200 ng DNA, or some 27,000 T cell genomes. Here immunoSEQ multiplex PCR was the method, and the copy in TCRdb shows in-frame clones only, minus some. The data show some 2,400,000 clones, approximately 95% seen once. This rearrangement joins TRBV5-1 to TRBJ1-5; 7 bases match TRBD1. Sequencing was done on a sample of naive CD4+ T cells sorted from blood. Subset meaning: CD45RA+ positively selected. The clonotype comes from a man younger than 30 in good health. CDR3 residues: CASSSGQDNQPQHF. The CDR3 region has the DNA TGCGCCAGCAGCTCAGGACAGGACAATCAGCCCCAGCATTTT.